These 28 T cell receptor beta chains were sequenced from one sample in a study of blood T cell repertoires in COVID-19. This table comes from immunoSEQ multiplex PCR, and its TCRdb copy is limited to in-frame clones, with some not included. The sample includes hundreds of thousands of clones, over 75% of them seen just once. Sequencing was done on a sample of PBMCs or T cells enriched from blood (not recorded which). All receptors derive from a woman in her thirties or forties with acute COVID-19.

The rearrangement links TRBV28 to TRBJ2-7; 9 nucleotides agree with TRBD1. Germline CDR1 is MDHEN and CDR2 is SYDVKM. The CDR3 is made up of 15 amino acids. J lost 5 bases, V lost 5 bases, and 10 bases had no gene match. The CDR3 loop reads CASSPTFGTGHEQYF. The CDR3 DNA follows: TGTGCCAGCAGTCCTACGTTTGGGACAGGGCACGAGCAGTACTTC.

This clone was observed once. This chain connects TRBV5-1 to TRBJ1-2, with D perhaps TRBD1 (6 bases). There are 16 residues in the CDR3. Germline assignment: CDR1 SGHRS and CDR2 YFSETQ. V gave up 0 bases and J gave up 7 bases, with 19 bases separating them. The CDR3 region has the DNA TGCGCCAGCAGCTTGGCCGCGACAGGCCCTTCGCGTGGCTACACCTTC. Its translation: CASSLAATGPSRGYTF. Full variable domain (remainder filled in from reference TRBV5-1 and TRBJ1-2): KAGVTQTPRYLIKTRGQQVTLSCSPISGHRSVSWYQQTPGQGLQFLFEYFSETQRNKGNFPGRFSGRQFSNSRSEMNVSTLELGDSALYLCASSLAATGPSRGYTFGSGTRLTVV.

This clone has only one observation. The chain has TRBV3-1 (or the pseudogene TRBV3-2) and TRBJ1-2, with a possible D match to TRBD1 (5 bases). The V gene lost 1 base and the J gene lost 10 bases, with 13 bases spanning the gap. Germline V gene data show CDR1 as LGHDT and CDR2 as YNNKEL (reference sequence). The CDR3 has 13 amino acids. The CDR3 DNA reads TGTGCCAGCAGCCAAGTATCGGGGGAGTACTACACCTTC. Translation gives CASSQVSGEYYTF.

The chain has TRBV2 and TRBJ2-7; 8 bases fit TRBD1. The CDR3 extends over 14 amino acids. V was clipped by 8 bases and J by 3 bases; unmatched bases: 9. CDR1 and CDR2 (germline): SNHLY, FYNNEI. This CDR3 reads CASFGQGAFYEQYF. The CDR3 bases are TGTGCCAGCTTCGGGCAGGGGGCTTTCTACGAGCAGTACTTC.

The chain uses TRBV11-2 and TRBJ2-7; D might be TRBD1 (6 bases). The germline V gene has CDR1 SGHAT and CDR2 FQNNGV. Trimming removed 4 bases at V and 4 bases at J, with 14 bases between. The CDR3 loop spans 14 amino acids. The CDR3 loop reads CASSSQGGDYEQYF. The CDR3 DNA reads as TGTGCCAGCAGCTCGCAAGGGGGAGATTACGAGCAGTACTTC.

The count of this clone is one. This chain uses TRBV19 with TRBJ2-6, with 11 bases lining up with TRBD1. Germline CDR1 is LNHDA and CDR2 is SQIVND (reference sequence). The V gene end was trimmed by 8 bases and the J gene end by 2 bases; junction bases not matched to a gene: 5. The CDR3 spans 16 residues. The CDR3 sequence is CASGTGGDAGANVLTF. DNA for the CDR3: TGTGCCAGTGGGACAGGGGGGGACGCTGGGGCCAACGTCCTGACTTTC.

As DNA, the CDR3 is TGCAGTGCTAGAGGAGGAGAGCAGTTCTTC. Its protein is CSARGGEQFF. This chain connects TRBV20-1 to TRBJ2-1, with D uncertain. The CDR3 has 10 residues. CDR1 is DFQATT and CDR2 is SNEGSKA in the germline V gene (reference sequence). With 1 base removed from V and 10 bases from J, the gap between germline ends came to 5 bases.

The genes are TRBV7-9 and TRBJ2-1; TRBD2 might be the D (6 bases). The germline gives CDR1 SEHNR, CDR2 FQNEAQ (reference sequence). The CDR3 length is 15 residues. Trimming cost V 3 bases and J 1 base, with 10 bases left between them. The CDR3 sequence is CASSLRGGSYNEQFF. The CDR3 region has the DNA TGTGCCAGCAGCTTGCGGGGTGGGTCCTACAATGAGCAGTTCTTC. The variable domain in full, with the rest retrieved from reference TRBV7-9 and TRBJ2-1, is DTGVSQNPRHKITKRGQNVTFRCDPISEHNRLYWYRQTLGQGPEFLTYFQNEAQLEKSRLLSDRFSAERPKGSFSTLEIQRTEQGDSAMYLCASSLRGGSYNEQFFGPGTRLTVL.

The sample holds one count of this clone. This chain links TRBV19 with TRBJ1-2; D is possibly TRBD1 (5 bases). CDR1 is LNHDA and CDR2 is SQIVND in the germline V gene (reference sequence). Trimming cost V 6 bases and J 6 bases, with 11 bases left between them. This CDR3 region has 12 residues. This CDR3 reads CASRLGANGYTF. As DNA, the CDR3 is TGTGCCAGTAGGTTAGGGGCGAATGGCTACACCTTC.

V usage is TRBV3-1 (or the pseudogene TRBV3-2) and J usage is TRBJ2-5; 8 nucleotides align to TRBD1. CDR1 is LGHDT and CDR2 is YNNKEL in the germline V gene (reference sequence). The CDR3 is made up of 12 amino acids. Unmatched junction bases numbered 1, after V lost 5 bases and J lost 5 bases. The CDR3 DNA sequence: TGTGCCAGCAGCTACAGGGGGGAGACCCAGTACTTC. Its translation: CASSYRGETQYF.

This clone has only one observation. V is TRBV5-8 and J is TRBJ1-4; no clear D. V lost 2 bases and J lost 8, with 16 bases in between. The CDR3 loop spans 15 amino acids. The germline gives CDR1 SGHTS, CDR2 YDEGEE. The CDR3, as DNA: TGTGCCAGCAGCTTATGGAAGATAGCGGGAGAAAAACTGTTTTTT. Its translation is CASSLWKIAGEKLFF.

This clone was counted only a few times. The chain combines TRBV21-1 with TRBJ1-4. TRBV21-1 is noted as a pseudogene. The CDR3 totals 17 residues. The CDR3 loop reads CASISGDFVATNEKLFF. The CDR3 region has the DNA TGTGCCAGCATATCGGGGGACTTCGTGGCGACTAATGAAAAACTGTTTTTT.

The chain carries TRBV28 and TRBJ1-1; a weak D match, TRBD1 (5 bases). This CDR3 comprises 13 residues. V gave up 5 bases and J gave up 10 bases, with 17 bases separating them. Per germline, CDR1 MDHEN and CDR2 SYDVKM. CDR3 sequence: CASSPWAGEAAFF. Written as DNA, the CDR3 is TGTGCCAGCAGTCCCTGGGCGGGGGAGGCAGCTTTCTTT.

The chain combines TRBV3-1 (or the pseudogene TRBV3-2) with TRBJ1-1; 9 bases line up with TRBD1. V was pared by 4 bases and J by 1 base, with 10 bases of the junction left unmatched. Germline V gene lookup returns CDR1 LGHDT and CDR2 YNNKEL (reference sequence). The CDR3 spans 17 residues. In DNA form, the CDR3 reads TGTGCCAGCAGCCCACCCCCGACAGGGGGTTCGAACACTGAAGCTTTCTTT. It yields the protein CASSPPPTGGSNTEAFF.

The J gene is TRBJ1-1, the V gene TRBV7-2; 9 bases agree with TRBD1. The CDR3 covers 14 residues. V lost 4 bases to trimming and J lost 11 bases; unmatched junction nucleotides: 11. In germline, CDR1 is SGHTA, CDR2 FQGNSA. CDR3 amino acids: CASSSLGQGGTAFF. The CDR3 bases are TGTGCCAGCAGCTCCTTGGGACAGGGAGGGACGGCTTTCTTT.

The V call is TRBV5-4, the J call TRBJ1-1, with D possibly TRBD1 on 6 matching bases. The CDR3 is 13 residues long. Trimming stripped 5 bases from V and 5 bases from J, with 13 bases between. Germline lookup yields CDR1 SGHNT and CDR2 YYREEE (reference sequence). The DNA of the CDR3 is TGTGCCAGCAGGGGAGGGGGGAGGACTGAAGCTTTCTTT. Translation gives CASRGGGRTEAFF. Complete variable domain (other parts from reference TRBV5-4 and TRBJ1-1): ETGVTQSPTHLIKTRGQQVTLRCSSQSGHNTVSWYQQALGQGPQFIFQYYREEENGRGNFPPRFSGLQFPNYSSELNVNALELDDSALYLCASRGGGRTEAFFGQGTRLTVV.

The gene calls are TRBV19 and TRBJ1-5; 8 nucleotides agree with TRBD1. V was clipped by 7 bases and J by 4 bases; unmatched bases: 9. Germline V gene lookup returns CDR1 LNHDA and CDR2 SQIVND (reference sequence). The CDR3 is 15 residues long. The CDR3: CASTPTGVGNQPQHF. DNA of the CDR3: TGTGCCAGTACCCCGACAGGGGTCGGGAATCAGCCCCAGCATTTT.

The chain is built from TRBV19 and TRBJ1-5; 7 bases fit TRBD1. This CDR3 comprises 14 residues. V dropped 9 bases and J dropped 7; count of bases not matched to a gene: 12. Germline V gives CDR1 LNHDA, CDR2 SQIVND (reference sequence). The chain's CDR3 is CASQDRVGGQPQHF. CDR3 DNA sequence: TGTGCCAGCCAAGACAGGGTAGGGGGACAGCCCCAGCATTTT.

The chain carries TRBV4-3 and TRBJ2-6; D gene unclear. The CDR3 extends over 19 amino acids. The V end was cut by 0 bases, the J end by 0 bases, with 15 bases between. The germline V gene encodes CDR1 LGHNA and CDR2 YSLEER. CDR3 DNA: TGCGCCAGCAGCCAAGATACACCTGTGGCTTACTCTGGGGCCAACGTCCTGACTTTC. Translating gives CASSQDTPVAYSGANVLTF.

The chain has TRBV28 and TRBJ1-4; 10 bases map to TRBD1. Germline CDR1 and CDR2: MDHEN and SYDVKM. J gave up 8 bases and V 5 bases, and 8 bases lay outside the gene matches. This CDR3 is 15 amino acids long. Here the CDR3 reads CASSNGQGGREKLFF. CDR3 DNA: TGTGCCAGCAGTAACGGACAGGGGGGTCGCGAAAAACTGTTTTTT. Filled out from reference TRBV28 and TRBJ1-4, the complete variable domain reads DVKVTQSSRYLVKRTGEKVFLECVQDMDHENMFWYRQDPGLGLRLIYFSYDVKMKEKGDIPEGYSVSREKKERFSLILESASTNQTSMYLCASSNGQGGREKLFFGSGTQLSVL.

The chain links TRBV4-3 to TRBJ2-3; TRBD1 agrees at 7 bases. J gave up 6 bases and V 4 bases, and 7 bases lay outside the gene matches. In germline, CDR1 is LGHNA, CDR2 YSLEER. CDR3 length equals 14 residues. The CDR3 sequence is CASSPNTGADTQYF. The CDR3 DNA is TGCGCCAGCAGCCCTAATACAGGGGCCGATACGCAGTATTTT.

CDR3 loop: CASSPGANVLTF. In nucleotides, the CDR3 is TGTGCCAGCAGCCCGGGGGCCAACGTCCTGACTTTC. The chain recombines TRBV7-9 with TRBJ2-6; the D is unclear. CDR3 length: 12 residues. Trimming removed 5 bases at V and 4 bases at J, with 3 bases between. Looked up from germline, CDR1 is SEHNR and CDR2 is FQNEAQ (reference sequence). Supplemented by reference TRBV7-9 and TRBJ2-6, the full variable domain reads DTGVSQNPRHKITKRGQNVTFRCDPISEHNRLYWYRQTLGQGPEFLTYFQNEAQLEKSRLLSDRFSAERPKGSFSTLEIQRTEQGDSAMYLCASSPGANVLTFGAGSRLTVL.

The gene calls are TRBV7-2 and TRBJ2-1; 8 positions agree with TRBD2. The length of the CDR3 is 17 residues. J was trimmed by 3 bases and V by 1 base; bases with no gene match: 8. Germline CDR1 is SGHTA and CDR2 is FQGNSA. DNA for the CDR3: TGTGCCAGCAGCTTAGGCCCAACTAGCGGAATCTACAATGAGCAGTTCTTC. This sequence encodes CASSLGPTSGIYNEQFF.

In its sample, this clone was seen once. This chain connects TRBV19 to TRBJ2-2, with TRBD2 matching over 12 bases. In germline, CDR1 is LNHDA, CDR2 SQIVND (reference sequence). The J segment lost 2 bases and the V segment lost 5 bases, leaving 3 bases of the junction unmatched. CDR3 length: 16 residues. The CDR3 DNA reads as TGTGCCAGTAGTGCTAGCGGGAGGGCCAACACCGGGGAGCTGTTTTTT. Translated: CASSASGRANTGELFF.

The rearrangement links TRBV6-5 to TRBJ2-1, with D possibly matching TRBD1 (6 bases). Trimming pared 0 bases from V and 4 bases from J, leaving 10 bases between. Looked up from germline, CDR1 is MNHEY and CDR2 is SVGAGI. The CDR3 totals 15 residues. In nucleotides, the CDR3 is TGTGCCAGCAGTTACTCGAGGACAGCTTACAATGAGCAGTTCTTC. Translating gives CASSYSRTAYNEQFF.

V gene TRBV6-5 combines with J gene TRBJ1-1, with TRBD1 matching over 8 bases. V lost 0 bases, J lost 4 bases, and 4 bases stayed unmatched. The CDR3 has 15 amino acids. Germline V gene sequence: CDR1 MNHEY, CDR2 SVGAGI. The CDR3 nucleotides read TGTGCCAGCAGTTACTCGAGACAGGGGAGCACTGAAGCTTTCTTT. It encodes CASSYSRQGSTEAFF.

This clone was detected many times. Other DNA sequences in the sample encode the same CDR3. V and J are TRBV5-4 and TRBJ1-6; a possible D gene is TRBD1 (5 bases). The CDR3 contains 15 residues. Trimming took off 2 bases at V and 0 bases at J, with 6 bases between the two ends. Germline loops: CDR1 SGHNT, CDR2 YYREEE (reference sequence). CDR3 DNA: TGTGCCAGCAGCTTTGACAGCTCCTATAATTCACCCCTCCACTTT. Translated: CASSFDSSYNSPLHF.

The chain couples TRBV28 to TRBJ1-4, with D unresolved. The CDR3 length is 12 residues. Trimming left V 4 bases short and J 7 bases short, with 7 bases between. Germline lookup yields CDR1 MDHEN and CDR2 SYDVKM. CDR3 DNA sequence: TGTGCCAGCAGTTCCCGACTTGAAAAACTGTTTTTT. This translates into CASSSRLEKLFF.